A single sample gave rise to the 21 T cell receptor beta chains below, sequenced in a study of shared clonotypes between healthy human individuals. Profiling relied on immunoSEQ multiplex PCR, and the TCRdb table lists in-frame clones only, not all of them. The repertoire holds 2 million to 2.5 million clones, 92% seen once, with 0.3% to 0.4% in the top ten. Sequencing was performed on naive CD4+ T cells from PBMCs. Subset reported: CD45RA+ positively selected. The receptors stem from a man between 18 and 29 years old in good health. Some clones in this sample may be carry-over from other donors' samples.

The chain carries TRBV5-4 and TRBJ2-3; D is tentatively TRBD1 or TRBD2 (5 bases each). CDR1 and CDR2 (germline): SGHNT, YYREEE (reference sequence). The CDR3 consists of 15 residues. Trimming removed 3 bases at V and 2 bases at J, with 13 bases between. The CDR3 DNA reads TGTGCCAGCAGCTCTCCGGGGCTAACCACAGATACGCAGTATTTT. Translation gives CASSSPGLTTDTQYF. The full variable domain, completed using reference TRBV5-4 and TRBJ2-3, is ETGVTQSPTHLIKTRGQQVTLRCSSQSGHNTVSWYQQALGQGPQFIFQYYREEENGRGNFPPRFSGLQFPNYSSELNVNALELDDSALYLCASSSPGLTTDTQYFGPGTRLTVL.

This clone was seen only once. The chain recombines TRBV5-1 with TRBJ1-1; tentative D call: TRBD1 (6 bases). The germline gives CDR1 SGHRS, CDR2 YFSETQ. The CDR3 consists of 15 residues. V shed 5 bases and J shed 5 bases, with 19 bases lying between them. The CDR3 DNA reads as TGCGCCAGCAGTCCTACCCAACAGGGAGGGACTGAAGCTTTCTTT. Amino acids: CASSPTQQGGTEAFF.

The chain uses TRBV28 and TRBJ2-3; D gene uncertain. CDR1 is MDHEN, CDR2 SYDVKM, per germline. This CDR3 has 13 residues. The V end was cut by 3 bases, the J end by 7 bases, with 11 bases between. In DNA form, the CDR3 reads TGTGCCAGCAGTTTGGACCCCACGAATACGCAGTATTTT. Translating gives CASSLDPTNTQYF.

The chain couples TRBV6-7 to TRBJ2-7; TRBD1 matches at 8 bases. TRBV6-7 is placed among ORFs of uncertain function. The CDR3 is made up of 17 amino acids. V gave up 2 bases and J gave up 0 bases; unmatched junction bases: 9. This chain's CDR3 is CASSYGQGAVSSYEQYF. The DNA for the CDR3 is TGTGCCAGCAGTTACGGTCAGGGGGCGGTCAGCTCCTACGAGCAGTACTTC.

The chain joins TRBV5-6 to TRBJ1-2, with D unclear. This CDR3 region has 14 residues. Germline CDR1 and CDR2: SGHDT and YYEEEE. Trimming shortened V by 1 base and J by 0 bases, and 7 bases separated the two germline ends. The CDR3 is CASSLWASNYGYTF. The CDR3 region has the DNA TGTGCCAGCAGCTTGTGGGCCTCTAACTATGGCTACACCTTC.

V is TRBV6-5 and J is TRBJ2-7; 7 bases match TRBD2. In germline, CDR1 is MNHEY, CDR2 SVGAGI. Unmatched junction bases numbered 5, after V lost 6 bases and J lost 0 bases. The CDR3 contains 14 residues. The CDR3 bases are TGTGCCAGCAGCTCCGGGAGGAGCTCCTACGAGCAGTACTTC. It translates to CASSSGRSSYEQYF.

This clone was picked up one time. The chain has TRBV28 and TRBJ2-7, with 8 bases that match TRBD1. CDR3 length: 15 residues. Unmatched junction bases numbered 10, after V lost 6 bases and J lost 3 bases. From germline, CDR1 is MDHEN and CDR2 SYDVKM. Written as DNA, the CDR3 is TGTGCCAGCAGGCCCGGGACAGGACTTCACTACGAGCAGTACTTC. This sequence encodes CASRPGTGLHYEQYF.

The chain has TRBV7-3 and TRBJ1-2, with D uncertain. V lost 6 bases and J lost 7, with 15 bases in between. CDR3 size: 13 residues. Germline CDR1 SGHTA, CDR2 FQGTGA. The DNA of the CDR3 is TGTGCCAGCAGATCGGGTTCGGGAGGTGGCTACACCTTC. This codes for CASRSGSGGGYTF.

The V call is TRBV5-1, the J call TRBJ2-3; 8 bases map to TRBD2. Germline CDR1 reads SGHRS; CDR2 reads YFSETQ. Unmatched junction bases numbered 3, after V lost 4 bases and J lost 5 bases. The CDR3 sequence is 13 residues long. CDR3 sequence reads: CASSREGGDTQYF. DNA of the CDR3: TGCGCCAGCAGCCGGGAGGGAGGAGATACGCAGTATTTT.

The rearrangement joins TRBV4-1 to TRBJ2-1; the D gene is possibly TRBD1 (6 bases). The germline V gene has CDR1 MGHRA and CDR2 YSYEKL. The CDR3 is made up of 17 amino acids. V lost 4 bases, J lost 6 bases, and 22 bases lay in between. The CDR3: CASSPGLMMRGSNEQFF. In DNA, the CDR3 is TGCGCCAGCAGCCCCGGCCTGATGATGAGGGGGAGCAATGAGCAGTTCTTC.

CDR3 sequence reads: CSATGGALTEKLFF. The CDR3 region has the DNA TGCAGCGCGACAGGGGGGGCCCTCACCGAGAAACTGTTTTTT. The J gene is TRBJ1-4, the V gene TRBV29-1, with 9 bases aligning to TRBD1. Germline V lookup: CDR1 SQVTM, CDR2 ANQGSEA. This CDR3 spans 14 amino acids. Trimming removed 7 bases from V and 11 bases from J; junction bases left unmatched: 14.

The V gene is TRBV11-2, the J gene TRBJ2-3, with TRBD2 identical over 7 bases. The ends lost 5 bases at V and 6 bases at J; junction bases unmatched: 2. The CDR3 has 12 residues. Germline assignment: CDR1 SGHAT and CDR2 FQNNGV. CDR3 nucleotide sequence: TGTGCCAGCAGCAACGGGGGGGATACGCAGTATTTT. It yields the protein CASSNGGDTQYF. The whole variable domain, filled in from reference TRBV11-2 and TRBJ2-3, reads EAGVAQSPRYKIIEKRQSVAFWCNPISGHATLYWYQQILGQGPKLLIQFQNNGVVDDSQLPKDRFSAERLKGVDSTLKIQPAKLEDSAVYLCASSNGGDTQYFGPGTRLTVL.

The CDR3 is CASSSTGTRSTYEQYF. CDR3 bases: TGTGCCAGCAGCTCGACCGGGACTAGATCGACCTACGAGCAGTACTTC. The J gene is TRBJ2-7, the V gene TRBV5-4; 8 positions match TRBD2. The J segment lost 2 bases and the V segment lost 3 bases, leaving 10 bases of the junction unmatched. CDR3 length equals 16 residues. Germline V gene lookup returns CDR1 SGHNT and CDR2 YYREEE (reference sequence).

This clone was detected only once. At the DNA level, this CDR3 is encoded by other sequences in the same sample as well. The chain has TRBV9 and TRBJ2-1, with TRBD2 matching over 11 bases. CDR3 length equals 15 residues. The germline V gene has CDR1 SGDLS and CDR2 YYNGEE. The trim removed 5 bases at V and 3 bases at J, leaving 4 bases unmatched. The CDR3, as DNA: TGTGCCAGCAGTTCGACTAGCGGGAACTACAATGAGCAGTTCTTC. It yields the protein CASSSTSGNYNEQFF.

This chain joins TRBV7-2 and TRBJ2-3; 11 bases fit TRBD2. V lost 1 base and J lost 6; bases outside the gene matches: 12. CDR3 length equals 18 residues. Germline CDR1 and CDR2: SGHTA and FQGNSA. The CDR3 DNA reads as TGTGCCAGCAGCTTAGACGCCTTAACTAGCGGGAGTCGGGATACGCAGTATTTT. The encoded protein is CASSLDALTSGSRDTQYF. The whole variable domain, filled in from reference TRBV7-2 and TRBJ2-3, reads GAGVSQSPSNKVTEKGKDVELRCDPISGHTALYWYRQSLGQGLEFLIYFQGNSAPDKSGLPSDRFSAERTGGSVSTLTIQRTQQEDSAVYLCASSLDALTSGSRDTQYFGPGTRLTVL.

V usage is TRBV4-1 and J usage is TRBJ1-1, with D tentatively TRBD1 (5 bases). The V end was cut by 2 bases, the J end by 7 bases, with 17 bases between. The CDR3 length is 15 residues. Germline loops: CDR1 MGHRA, CDR2 YSYEKL. The CDR3 sequence: CASSQYPGHPLEAFF. The CDR3 DNA follows: TGCGCCAGCAGCCAATATCCCGGACACCCGCTTGAAGCTTTCTTT.

This clone was observed a single time. The V call is TRBV5-1, the J call TRBJ2-3, with 7 bases lining up with TRBD1. Germline V lookup: CDR1 SGHRS, CDR2 YFSETQ. This CDR3 contains 18 residues. The J segment lost 1 base and the V segment lost 0 bases, leaving 11 bases of the junction unmatched. CDR3 in amino acids: CASSLATGTGLGTDTQYF. The CDR3 nucleotides are TGCGCCAGCAGCTTGGCGACAGGGACCGGCTTAGGCACAGATACGCAGTATTTT.

V and J are TRBV30 and TRBJ1-1; D not resolved. CDR1 is GTSNPN and CDR2 is SVGIG in the germline V gene (reference sequence). This CDR3 spans 13 amino acids. The V and J ends lost 4 bases and 0 bases respectively, with 9 bases between them. CDR3 loop: CAWTLELNTEAFF. The DNA of the CDR3 is TGTGCCTGGACCCTGGAGTTGAACACTGAAGCTTTCTTT.

The V and J genes are TRBV19 and TRBJ1-5; a weak D match, TRBD1 (6 bases). The CDR3 is 14 residues long. V dropped 2 bases and J dropped 2 bases, with 7 bases sitting between them. Germline V gene sequence: CDR1 LNHDA, CDR2 SQIVND (reference sequence). The CDR3 bases are TGTGCCAGTAGTATATGGACAGGCAATCAGCCCCAGCATTTT. The encoded protein is CASSIWTGNQPQHF.

The chain couples TRBV2 to TRBJ2-7, with 8 nucleotides matching TRBD1. The J segment lost 7 bases and the V segment lost 8 bases, leaving 13 bases of the junction unmatched. Germline V gives CDR1 SNHLY, CDR2 FYNNEI. The CDR3 spans 14 residues. The CDR3, as DNA: TGTGCCAGCCTGCCGGGACAGGAACAGAGGGAGCAGTACTTC. It codes for CASLPGQEQREQYF.

This rearrangement joins TRBV11-2 to TRBJ2-1; D perhaps matches TRBD2 (5 bases). The germline CDR1 and CDR2 sequences are SGHAT and FQNNGV. V dropped 1 base and J dropped 12 bases, with 13 bases sitting between them. The length of the CDR3 is 13 residues. The chain's CDR3 is CASSLGRGLAQFF. The CDR3 DNA reads as TGTGCCAGCAGCTTAGGTAGAGGGCTAGCGCAGTTCTTC. Complete variable domain (other parts from reference TRBV11-2 and TRBJ2-1): EAGVAQSPRYKIIEKRQSVAFWCNPISGHATLYWYQQILGQGPKLLIQFQNNGVVDDSQLPKDRFSAERLKGVDSTLKIQPAKLEDSAVYLCASSLGRGLAQFFGPGTRLTVL.